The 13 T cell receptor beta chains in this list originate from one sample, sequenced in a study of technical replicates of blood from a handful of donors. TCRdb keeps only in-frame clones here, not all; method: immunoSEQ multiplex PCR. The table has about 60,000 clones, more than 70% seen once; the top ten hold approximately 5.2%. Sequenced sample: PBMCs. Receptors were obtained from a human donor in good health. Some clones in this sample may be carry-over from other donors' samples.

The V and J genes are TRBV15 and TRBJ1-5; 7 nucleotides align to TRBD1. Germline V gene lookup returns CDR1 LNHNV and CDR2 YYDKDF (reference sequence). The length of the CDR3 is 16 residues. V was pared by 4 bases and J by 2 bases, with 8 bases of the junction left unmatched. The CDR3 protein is CATSTDRAGGNQPQHF. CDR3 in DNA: TGTGCCACCAGCACTGACAGGGCCGGAGGCAATCAGCCCCAGCATTTT.

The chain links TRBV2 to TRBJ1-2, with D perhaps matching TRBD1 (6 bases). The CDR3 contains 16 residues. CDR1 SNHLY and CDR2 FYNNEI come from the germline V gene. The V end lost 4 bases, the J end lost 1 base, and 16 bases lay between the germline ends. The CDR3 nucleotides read TGTGCCAGCAGTGCCCTGCGGGGGGCTATTAACTATGGCTACACCTTC. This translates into CASSALRGAINYGYTF.

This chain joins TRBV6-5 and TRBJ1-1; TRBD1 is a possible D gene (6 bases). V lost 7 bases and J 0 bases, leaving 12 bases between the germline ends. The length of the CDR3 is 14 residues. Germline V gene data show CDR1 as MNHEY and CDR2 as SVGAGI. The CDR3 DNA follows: TGTGCCAGCACTCTGACAGGCATGAACACTGAAGCTTTCTTT. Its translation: CASTLTGMNTEAFF.

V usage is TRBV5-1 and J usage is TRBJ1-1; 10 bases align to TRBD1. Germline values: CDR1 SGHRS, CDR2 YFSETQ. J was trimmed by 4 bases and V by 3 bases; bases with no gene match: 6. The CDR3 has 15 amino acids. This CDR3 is CASSSQGDRGTEAFF. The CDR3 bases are TGCGCCAGCAGCTCCCAGGGGGACAGGGGCACTGAAGCTTTCTTT.

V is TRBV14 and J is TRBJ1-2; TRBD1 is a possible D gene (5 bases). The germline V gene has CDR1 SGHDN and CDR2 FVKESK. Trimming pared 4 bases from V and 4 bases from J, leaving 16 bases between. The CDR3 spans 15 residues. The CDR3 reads CASSLDTKTSYGYTF. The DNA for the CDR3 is TGTGCCAGCAGCCTGGACACCAAGACGAGCTATGGCTACACCTTC. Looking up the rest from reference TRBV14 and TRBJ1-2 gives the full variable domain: EAGVTQFPSHSVIEKGQTVTLRCDPISGHDNLYWYRRVMGKEIKFLLHFVKESKQDESGMPNNRFLAERTGGTYSTLKVQPAELEDSGVYFCASSLDTKTSYGYTFGSGTRLTVV.

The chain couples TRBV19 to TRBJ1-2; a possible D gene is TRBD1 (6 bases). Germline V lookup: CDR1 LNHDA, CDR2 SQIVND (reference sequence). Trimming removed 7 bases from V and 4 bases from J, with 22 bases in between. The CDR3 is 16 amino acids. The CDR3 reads CASTPQLGGTTYGYTF. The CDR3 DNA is TGTGCCAGTACCCCCCAGTTGGGGGGGACAACCTATGGCTACACCTTC.

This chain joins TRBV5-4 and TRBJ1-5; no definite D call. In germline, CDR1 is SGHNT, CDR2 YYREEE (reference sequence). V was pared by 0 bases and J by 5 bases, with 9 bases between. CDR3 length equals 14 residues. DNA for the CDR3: TGTGCCAGCAGCTTGGGAGGCCCCGATCAGCCCCAGCATTTT. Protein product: CASSLGGPDQPQHF.

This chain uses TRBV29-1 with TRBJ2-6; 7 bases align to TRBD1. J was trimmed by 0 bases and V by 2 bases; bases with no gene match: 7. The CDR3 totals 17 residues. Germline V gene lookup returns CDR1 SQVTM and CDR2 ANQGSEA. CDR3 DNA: TGCAGCGTTGAAAGAAGGGACAGCCTCTCTGGGGCCAACGTCCTGACTTTC. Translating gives CSVERRDSLSGANVLTF.

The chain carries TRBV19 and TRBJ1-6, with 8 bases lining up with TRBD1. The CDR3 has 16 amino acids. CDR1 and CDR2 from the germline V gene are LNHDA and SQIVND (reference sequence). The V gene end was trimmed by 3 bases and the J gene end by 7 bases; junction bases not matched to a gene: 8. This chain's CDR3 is CASSIKQGAGNSPLHF. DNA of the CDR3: TGTGCCAGTAGTATTAAGCAGGGGGCTGGGAATTCACCCCTCCACTTT.

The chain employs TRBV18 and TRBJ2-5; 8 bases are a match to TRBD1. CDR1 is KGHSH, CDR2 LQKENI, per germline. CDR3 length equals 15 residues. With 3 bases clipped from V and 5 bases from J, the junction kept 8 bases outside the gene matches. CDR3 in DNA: TGTGCCAGCTCACCGAACCAGGGGGCCGGCGAGACCCAGTACTTC. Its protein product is CASSPNQGAGETQYF.

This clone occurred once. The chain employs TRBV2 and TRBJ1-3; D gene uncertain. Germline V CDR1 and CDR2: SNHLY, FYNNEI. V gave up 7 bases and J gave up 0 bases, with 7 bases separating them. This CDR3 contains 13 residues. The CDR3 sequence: CASTQNSGNTIYF. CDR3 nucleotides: TGTGCCAGCACCCAGAACTCTGGAAACACCATATATTTT.

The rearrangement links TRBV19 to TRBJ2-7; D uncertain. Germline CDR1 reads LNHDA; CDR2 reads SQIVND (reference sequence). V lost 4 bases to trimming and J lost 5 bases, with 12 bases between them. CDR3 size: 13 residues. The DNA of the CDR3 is TGTGCCAGTAGTAACACACCTGCGGACGAGCAGTACTTC. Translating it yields CASSNTPADEQYF.

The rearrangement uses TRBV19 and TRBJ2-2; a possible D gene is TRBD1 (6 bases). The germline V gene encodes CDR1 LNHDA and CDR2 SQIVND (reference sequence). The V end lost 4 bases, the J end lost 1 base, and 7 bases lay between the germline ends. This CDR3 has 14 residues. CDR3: CASSTGQNTGELFF. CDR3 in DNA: TGTGCCAGTAGTACGGGACAGAACACCGGGGAGCTGTTTTTT. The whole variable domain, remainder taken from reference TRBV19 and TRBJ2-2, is DGGITQSPKYLFRKEGQNVTLSCEQNLNHDAMYWYRQDPGQGLRLIYYSQIVNDFQKGDIAEGYSVSREKKESFPLTVTSAQKNPTAFYLCASSTGQNTGELFFGEGSRLTVL.